This TCR beta chain was identified in a study of regulatory T cells in long-lasting Graves disease. Across the study: Freshly diagnosed Graves' patients had used antithyroid drugs for under 3 months.

The CDR3 has 14 residues. CDR1 is SEHNR and CDR2 is FQNEAQ in the germline V gene (reference sequence). V lost 4 bases, J lost 11 bases, and 13 bases stayed unmatched. Building the TCR beta libraries relied on iRepertoire HTBI primers, and CDR3 regions underwent Arm-PCR. Each CDR3 protein is one row after TCRdb ran MiXCR on the multiplex PCR reads. Here the sample spans roughly 530,000 distinct CDR3 sequences, approximately 16% being singletons. Time point reported: newly diagnosed GD, antithyroid drugs for less than 3 months. The TCR library was made from RNA that had been extracted from PBMCs in TRIzol. The sample was also linked to a second study, of T cells in Graves' hyperthyroidism and ophthalmopathy. That paper states: Graves' hyperthyroidism qualified as stable when ophthalmopathy did not progress within 18 months. The authors' 13 V-J model separated ophthalmopathy from stable hyperthyroidism.

The TCR was taken from a woman aged 35-60 years with Graves disease. The input for sequencing was peripheral blood mononuclear cells (PBMCs), taken at new diagnosis, from a patient treated with antithyroid drugs. The rearrangement uses TRBV7-9 and TRBJ1-1; TRBD1 agrees at 7 bases. CDR3 sequence: CASSSTGLAVTAFF. CDR3 sequence (DNA): TGTGCCAGCAGCTCGACAGGGTTAGCGGTCACGGCTTTCTTT.